Following are 14 T cell receptor beta chains from one sample sequenced in a study of technical replicates of blood from a few donors. Libraries were prepared by immunoSEQ multiplex PCR; TCRdb keeps only in-frame clonotypes and omits some of them. The table has some 84,000 clones, around 90% seen once. Sample: T cells isolated from PBMCs. The receptors stem from a human donor in good health.

The chain employs TRBV4-1 and TRBJ2-7, with 8 bases aligning to TRBD1. This CDR3 is 18 amino acids long. CDR1 and CDR2 (germline): MGHRA, YSYEKL. The V segment lost 2 bases and the J segment 3 bases; nucleotides outside the gene matches: 15. CDR3 in DNA: TGCGCCAGCAGCCAACAATTTCAACGGTCGGGACAGGTCTACGAGCAGTACTTC. Translating it yields CASSQQFQRSGQVYEQYF.

J is TRBJ1-5 and V is TRBV6-1; no clear D gene. Germline loops: CDR1 MNHNS, CDR2 SASEGT. CDR3 length: 16 residues. Trimming removed 0 bases from V and 0 bases from J, with 9 bases in between. This CDR3 is CASSEATYYSNQPQHF. The CDR3 nucleotides read TGTGCCAGCAGTGAAGCGACATATTATAGCAATCAGCCCCAGCATTTT.

This clone was recorded only once. The V call is TRBV5-6, the J call TRBJ1-2; 9 bases are shared with TRBD1. This CDR3 has 17 residues. CDR1 is SGHDT, CDR2 YYEEEE, per germline. V lost 3 bases, J lost 0 bases, and 9 bases stayed unmatched. CDR3 DNA sequence: TGTGCCAGCAGCTCAGCATTCGGGACAGGGTCTAACTATGGCTACACCTTC. Protein sequence: CASSSAFGTGSNYGYTF. Looking up the rest from reference TRBV5-6 and TRBJ1-2 gives the full variable domain: DAGVTQSPTHLIKTRGQQVTLRCSPKSGHDTVSWYQQALGQGPQFIFQYYEEEERQRGNFPDRFSGHQFPNYSSELNVNALLLGDSALYLCASSSAFGTGSNYGYTFGSGTRLTVV.

The chain carries TRBV4-2 and TRBJ1-3, with TRBD1 matching 7 bases. Per germline, CDR1 LGHNA and CDR2 YNFKEQ. Losses at the gene ends were 3 bases for V and 7 bases for J; bases not matched to a gene: 6. This CDR3 is 14 amino acids long. CDR3 DNA sequence: TGTGCCAGCAGCCAGACGGACAGGTTCAACACCATATATTTT. Its protein is CASSQTDRFNTIYF.

This clone was counted a single time. The rearrangement joins TRBV11-2 to TRBJ2-3, with 7 bases identical to TRBD1. CDR3 length: 16 residues. Germline values: CDR1 SGHAT, CDR2 FQNNGV. The ends lost 4 bases at V and 4 bases at J; junction bases unmatched: 11. CDR3 sequence reads: CASSSKSRGPADTQYF. The CDR3 nucleotides are TGTGCCAGCAGCTCCAAATCTAGGGGGCCCGCAGATACGCAGTATTTT. The whole variable domain, remainder taken from reference TRBV11-2 and TRBJ2-3, is EAGVAQSPRYKIIEKRQSVAFWCNPISGHATLYWYQQILGQGPKLLIQFQNNGVVDDSQLPKDRFSAERLKGVDSTLKIQPAKLEDSAVYLCASSSKSRGPADTQYFGPGTRLTVL.

The CDR3 spells CASSLQAGTGETQYF. The CDR3 coding sequence is TGTGCCAGCAGCTTACAAGCCGGGACAGGGGAGACCCAGTACTTC. This chain connects TRBV9 to TRBJ2-5; 9 nucleotides align to TRBD1. Per the germline V gene, CDR1 is SGDLS and CDR2 is YYNGEE. The length of the CDR3 is 15 residues. The ends lost 4 bases at V and 5 bases at J; junction bases unmatched: 9.

The chain is built from TRBV6-6 and TRBJ2-7; D is perhaps TRBD2 (6 bases). This CDR3 region has 12 residues. The germline gives CDR1 MNHNY, CDR2 SVGAGI (reference sequence). V shed 7 bases and J shed 7 bases, with 14 bases lying between them. The CDR3 DNA reads as TGTGCCAGCACCAGCATCGGGGGAGAGCAGTACTTC. It yields the protein CASTSIGGEQYF.

The rearrangement links TRBV9 to TRBJ1-4; 9 bases map to TRBD1. CDR3 length: 16 residues. Trimming cost V 0 bases and J 8 bases; bases outside gene matches: 8. Per germline, CDR1 SGDLS and CDR2 YYNGEE. The CDR3 DNA reads TGTGCCAGCAGCGTAGCGGGACAGGGCATAGGAGAAAAACTGTTTTTT. It specifies CASSVAGQGIGEKLFF.

The chain employs TRBV14 and TRBJ2-7; the D is unclear. The CDR3 runs to 14 residues. Germline-derived CDR1 and CDR2 are SGHDN and FVKESK. Trimming pared 6 bases from V and 1 base from J, leaving 13 bases between. The chain's CDR3 is CASRKSGYSYEQYF. For the CDR3, the DNA is TGTGCCAGCAGAAAGTCGGGTTATTCCTACGAGCAGTACTTC.

This chain uses TRBV5-1 with TRBJ2-7, with TRBD1 as a possible D gene (5 bases). Germline V gene data show CDR1 as SGHRS and CDR2 as YFSETQ. The germline V and J ends were trimmed by 2 bases and 0 bases, with 9 bases remaining between them. The CDR3 covers 14 residues. The DNA for the CDR3 is TGCGCCAGCAGCTTAACAGGAATCTCCTACGAGCAGTACTTC. It yields the protein CASSLTGISYEQYF. The full variable domain, in which reference TRBV5-1 and TRBJ2-7 provide the parts outside the CDR3, is KAGVTQTPRYLIKTRGQQVTLSCSPISGHRSVSWYQQTPGQGLQFLFEYFSETQRNKGNFPGRFSGRQFSNSRSEMNVSTLELGDSALYLCASSLTGISYEQYFGPGTRLTVT.

The chain couples TRBV28 to TRBJ2-7; 8 bases map to TRBD1. The CDR3 is 16 amino acids. After removal of 4 bases from V and 2 bases from J, the junction contained 10 bases not matched to a gene. Germline V gene data show CDR1 as MDHEN and CDR2 as SYDVKM. In DNA form, the CDR3 reads TGTGCCAGCAGTTCGTTTGACGGACAGGGCACCTACGAGCAGTACTTC. Residues: CASSSFDGQGTYEQYF.

The chain joins TRBV6-5 to TRBJ2-2; TRBD2 might be the D (6 bases). CDR3 size: 14 residues. The V gene lost 3 bases and the J gene lost 4 bases, with 9 bases spanning the gap. Germline-derived CDR1 and CDR2 are MNHEY and SVGAGI. CDR3: CASSYLASTGELFF. In DNA form, the CDR3 reads TGTGCCAGCAGTTATCTAGCGTCCACCGGGGAGCTGTTTTTT.

This rearrangement joins TRBV19 to TRBJ1-1; D is ambiguous. Trimming shortened V by 0 bases and J by 6 bases, and 14 bases separated the two germline ends. The CDR3 contains 15 residues. CDR1 LNHDA and CDR2 SQIVND come from the germline V gene (reference sequence). The CDR3 nucleotides read TGTGCCAGTAGTATAGAGGTTCCGGGAATCCCTGAAGCTTTCTTT. It is translated as CASSIEVPGIPEAFF.

The chain couples TRBV5-6 to TRBJ1-2; D gene uncertain. This CDR3 is 14 amino acids long. Trimming took off 0 bases at V and 5 bases at J, with 11 bases between the two ends. In germline, CDR1 is SGHDT, CDR2 YYEEEE. CDR3 residues: CASSLGGSSYGYTF. The CDR3 bases are TGTGCCAGCAGCTTGGGAGGGAGCTCATATGGCTACACCTTC.